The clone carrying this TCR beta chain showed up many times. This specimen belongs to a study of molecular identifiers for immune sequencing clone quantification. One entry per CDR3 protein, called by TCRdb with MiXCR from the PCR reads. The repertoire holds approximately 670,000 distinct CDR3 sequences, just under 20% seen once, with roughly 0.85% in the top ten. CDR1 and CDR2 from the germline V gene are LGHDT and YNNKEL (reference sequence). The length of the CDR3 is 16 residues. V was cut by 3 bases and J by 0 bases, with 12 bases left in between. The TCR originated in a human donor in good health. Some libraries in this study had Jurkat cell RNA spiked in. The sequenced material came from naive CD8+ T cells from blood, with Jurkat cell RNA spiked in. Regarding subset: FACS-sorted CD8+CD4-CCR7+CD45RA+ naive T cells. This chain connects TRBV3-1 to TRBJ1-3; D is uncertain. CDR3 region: CASSQSGRISGNTIYF. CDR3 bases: TGTGCCAGCAGCCAGTCAGGACGGATCTCTGGAAACACCATATATTTT.